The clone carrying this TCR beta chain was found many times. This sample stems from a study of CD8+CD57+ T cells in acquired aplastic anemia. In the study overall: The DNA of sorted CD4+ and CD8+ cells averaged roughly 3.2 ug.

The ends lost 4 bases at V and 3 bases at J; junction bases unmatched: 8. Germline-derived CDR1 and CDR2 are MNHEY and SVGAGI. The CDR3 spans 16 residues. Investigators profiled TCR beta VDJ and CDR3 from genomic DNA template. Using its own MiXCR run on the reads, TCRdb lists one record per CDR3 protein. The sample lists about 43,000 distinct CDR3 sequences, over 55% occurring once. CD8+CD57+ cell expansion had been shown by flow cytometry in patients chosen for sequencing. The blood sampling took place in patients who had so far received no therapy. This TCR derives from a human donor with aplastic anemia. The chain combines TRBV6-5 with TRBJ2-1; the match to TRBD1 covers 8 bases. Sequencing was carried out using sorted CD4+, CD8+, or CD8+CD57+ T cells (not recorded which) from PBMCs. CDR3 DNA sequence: TGTGCCAGCAGTTCCTCGGACAGGGAAGACTACAATGAGCAGTTCTTC. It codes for CASSSSDREDYNEQFF.